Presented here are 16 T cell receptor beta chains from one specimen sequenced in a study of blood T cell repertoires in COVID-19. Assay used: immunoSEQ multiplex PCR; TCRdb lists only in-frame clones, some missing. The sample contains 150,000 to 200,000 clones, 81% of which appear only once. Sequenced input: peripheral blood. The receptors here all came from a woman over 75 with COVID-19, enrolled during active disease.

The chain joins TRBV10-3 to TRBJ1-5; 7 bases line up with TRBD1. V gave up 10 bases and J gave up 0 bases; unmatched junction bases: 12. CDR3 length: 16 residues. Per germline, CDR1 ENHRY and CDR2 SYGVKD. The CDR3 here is CATTGTERYSNQPQHF. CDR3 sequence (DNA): TGTGCCACCACCGGGACAGAAAGGTATAGCAATCAGCCCCAGCATTTT.

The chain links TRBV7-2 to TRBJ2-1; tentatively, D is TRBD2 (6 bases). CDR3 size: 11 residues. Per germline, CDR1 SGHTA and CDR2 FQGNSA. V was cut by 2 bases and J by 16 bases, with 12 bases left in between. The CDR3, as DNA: TGTGCCAGCAGCTTAATGGAGGGCACCTTCTTC. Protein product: CASSLMEGTFF.

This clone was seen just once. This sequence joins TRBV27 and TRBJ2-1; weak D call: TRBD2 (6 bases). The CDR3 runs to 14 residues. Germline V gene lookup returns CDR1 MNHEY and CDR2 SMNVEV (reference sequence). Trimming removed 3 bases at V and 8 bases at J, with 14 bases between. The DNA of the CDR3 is TGTGCCAGCAGTTTCCTAAAGCGACTAGATGAGCAGTTCTTC. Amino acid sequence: CASSFLKRLDEQFF.

The CDR3 nucleotides read TGTGCCAGCAGCTTACGAGGTAACGGCCGCGAGCAGTACTTC. Translating gives CASSLRGNGREQYF. The chain links TRBV11-3 to TRBJ2-7; D is ambiguous. The ends were cut back, 2 bases at V and 6 bases at J, with 14 bases in the middle. CDR1 SGHNT and CDR2 YENEEA come from the germline V gene. The CDR3 spans 14 residues.

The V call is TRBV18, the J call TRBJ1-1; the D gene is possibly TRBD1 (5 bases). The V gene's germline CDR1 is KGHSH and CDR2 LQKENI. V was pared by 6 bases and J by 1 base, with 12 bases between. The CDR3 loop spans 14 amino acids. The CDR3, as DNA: TGTGCCAGCTCGCCGGGGGTTGAGAACACTGAAGCTTTCTTT. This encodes CASSPGVENTEAFF.

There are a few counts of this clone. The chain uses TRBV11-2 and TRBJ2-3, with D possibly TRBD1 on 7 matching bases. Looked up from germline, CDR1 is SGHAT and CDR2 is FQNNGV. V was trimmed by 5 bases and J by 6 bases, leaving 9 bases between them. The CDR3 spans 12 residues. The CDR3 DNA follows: TGTGCCAGCAGCCCAGGGGGGGATACGCAGTATTTT. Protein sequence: CASSPGGDTQYF.

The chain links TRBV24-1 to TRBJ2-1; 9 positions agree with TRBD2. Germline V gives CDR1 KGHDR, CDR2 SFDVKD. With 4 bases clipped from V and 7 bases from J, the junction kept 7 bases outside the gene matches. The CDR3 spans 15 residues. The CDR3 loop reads CATSDLRTSVNEQFF. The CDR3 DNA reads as TGTGCCACCAGTGACCTCCGGACTAGCGTAAATGAGCAGTTCTTC.

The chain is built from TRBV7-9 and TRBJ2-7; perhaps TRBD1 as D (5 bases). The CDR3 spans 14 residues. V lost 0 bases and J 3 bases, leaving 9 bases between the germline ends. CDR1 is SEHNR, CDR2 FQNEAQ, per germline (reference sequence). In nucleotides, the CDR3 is TGTGCCAGCAGCTTAGCAGGGGTTAGCTACGAGCAGTACTTC. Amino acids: CASSLAGVSYEQYF.

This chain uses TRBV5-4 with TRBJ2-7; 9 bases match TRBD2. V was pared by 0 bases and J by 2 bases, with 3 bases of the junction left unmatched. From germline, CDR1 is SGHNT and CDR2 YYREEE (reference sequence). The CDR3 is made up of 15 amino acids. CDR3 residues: CASSLGLAEAYEQYF. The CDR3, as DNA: TGTGCCAGCAGCTTGGGACTAGCGGAGGCCTACGAGCAGTACTTC.

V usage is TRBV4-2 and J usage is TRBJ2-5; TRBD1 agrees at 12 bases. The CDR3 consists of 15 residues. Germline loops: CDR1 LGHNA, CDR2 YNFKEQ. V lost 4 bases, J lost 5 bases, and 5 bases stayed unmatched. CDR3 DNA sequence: TGTGCCAGCAGCCTAGGGACAGGGGGCGCGGAGACCCAGTACTTC. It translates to CASSLGTGGAETQYF.

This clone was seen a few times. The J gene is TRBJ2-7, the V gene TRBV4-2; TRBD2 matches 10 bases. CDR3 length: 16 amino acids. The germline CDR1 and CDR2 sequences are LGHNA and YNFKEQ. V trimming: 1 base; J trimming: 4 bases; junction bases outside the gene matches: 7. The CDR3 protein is CASSQAQGLARYEQYF. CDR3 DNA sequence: TGTGCCAGCAGCCAAGCCCAGGGACTAGCGAGGTACGAGCAGTACTTC.

As DNA, the CDR3 is TGTGCCAGCAGGCTCGGCGGGGCACAATTCCACGAGCAGTACTTC. It translates to CASRLGGAQFHEQYF. The rearrangement uses TRBV5-6 and TRBJ2-7, with D maybe TRBD2 (6 bases). The germline CDR1 and CDR2 sequences are SGHDT and YYEEEE. V lost 5 bases and J 5 bases, leaving 20 bases between the germline ends. The CDR3 sequence is 15 residues long.

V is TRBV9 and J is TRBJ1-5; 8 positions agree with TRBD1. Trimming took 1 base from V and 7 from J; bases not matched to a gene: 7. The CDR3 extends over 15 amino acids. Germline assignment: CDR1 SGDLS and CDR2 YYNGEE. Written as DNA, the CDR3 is TGTGCCAGCAGCGTAACATCGGACAGGGCCCAGCCCCAGCATTTT. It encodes CASSVTSDRAQPQHF.

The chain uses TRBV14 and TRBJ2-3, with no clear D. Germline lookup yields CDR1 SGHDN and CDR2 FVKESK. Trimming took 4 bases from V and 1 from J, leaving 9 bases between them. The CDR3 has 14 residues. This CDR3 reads CASSPNIGTDTQYF. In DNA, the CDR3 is TGTGCCAGCAGCCCTAATATAGGCACAGATACGCAGTATTTT.

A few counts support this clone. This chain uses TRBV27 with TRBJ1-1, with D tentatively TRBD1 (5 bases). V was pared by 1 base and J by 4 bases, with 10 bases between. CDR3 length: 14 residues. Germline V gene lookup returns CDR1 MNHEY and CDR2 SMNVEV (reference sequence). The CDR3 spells CASSLLGGGTEAFF. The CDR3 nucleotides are TGTGCCAGCAGTTTATTGGGGGGAGGCACTGAAGCTTTCTTT.

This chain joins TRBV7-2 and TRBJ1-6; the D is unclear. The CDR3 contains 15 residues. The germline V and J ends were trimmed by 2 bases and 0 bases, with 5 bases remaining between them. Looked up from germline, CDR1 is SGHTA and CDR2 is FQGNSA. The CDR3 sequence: CASSLYSSYNSPLHF. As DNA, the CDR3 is TGTGCCAGCAGCTTATATAGCTCCTATAATTCACCCCTCCACTTT.